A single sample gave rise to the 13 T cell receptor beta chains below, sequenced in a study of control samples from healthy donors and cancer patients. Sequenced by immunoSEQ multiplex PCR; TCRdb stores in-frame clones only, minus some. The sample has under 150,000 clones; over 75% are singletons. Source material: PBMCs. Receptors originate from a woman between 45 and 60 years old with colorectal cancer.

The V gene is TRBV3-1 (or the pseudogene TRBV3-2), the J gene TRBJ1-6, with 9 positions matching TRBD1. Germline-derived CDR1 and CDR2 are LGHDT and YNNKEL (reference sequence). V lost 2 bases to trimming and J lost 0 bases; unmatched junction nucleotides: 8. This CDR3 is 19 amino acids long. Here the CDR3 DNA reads TGTGCCAGCAGCCAAAGGGGGACAGGGATAAGCTCCTATAATTCACCCCTCCACTTT. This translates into CASSQRGTGISSYNSPLHF.

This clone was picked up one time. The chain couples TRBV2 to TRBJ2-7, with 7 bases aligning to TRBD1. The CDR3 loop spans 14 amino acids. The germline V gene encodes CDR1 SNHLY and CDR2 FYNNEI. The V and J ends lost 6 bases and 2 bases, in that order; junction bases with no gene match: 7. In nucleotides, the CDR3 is TGTGCCAGCAGAAGGGGACAGTTTACCTACGAGCAGTACTTC. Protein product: CASRRGQFTYEQYF.

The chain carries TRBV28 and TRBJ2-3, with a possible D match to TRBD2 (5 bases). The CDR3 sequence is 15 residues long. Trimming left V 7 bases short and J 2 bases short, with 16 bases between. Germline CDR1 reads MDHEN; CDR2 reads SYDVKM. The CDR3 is CASTLEGAPTDTQYF. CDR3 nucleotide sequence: TGTGCCAGCACCTTAGAGGGTGCTCCCACAGATACGCAGTATTTT.

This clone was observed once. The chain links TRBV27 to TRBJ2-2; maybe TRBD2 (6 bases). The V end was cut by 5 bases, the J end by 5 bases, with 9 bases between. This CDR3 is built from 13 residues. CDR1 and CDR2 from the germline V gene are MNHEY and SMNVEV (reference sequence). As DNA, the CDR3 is TGTGCCAGCAGTGCGGGACGGACCGGGGAGCTGTTTTTT. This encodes CASSAGRTGELFF.

In DNA form, the CDR3 reads TGTGCCAGCAGCTTAGCGCGGGCGCCGTTGGGCTACACCTTC. It is translated as CASSLARAPLGYTF. The rearrangement joins TRBV7-9 to TRBJ1-2; D is unresolved. The CDR3 extends over 14 amino acids. Trimming took off 0 bases at V and 8 bases at J, with 13 bases between the two ends. In germline, CDR1 is SEHNR, CDR2 FQNEAQ (reference sequence).

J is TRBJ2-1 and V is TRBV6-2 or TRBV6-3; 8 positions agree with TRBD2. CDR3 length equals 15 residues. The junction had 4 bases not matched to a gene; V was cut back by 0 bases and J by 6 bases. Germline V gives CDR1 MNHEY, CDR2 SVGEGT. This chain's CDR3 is CASSYSRGAVNEQFF. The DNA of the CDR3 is TGTGCCAGCAGTTACTCGCGGGGGGCCGTCAATGAGCAGTTCTTC.

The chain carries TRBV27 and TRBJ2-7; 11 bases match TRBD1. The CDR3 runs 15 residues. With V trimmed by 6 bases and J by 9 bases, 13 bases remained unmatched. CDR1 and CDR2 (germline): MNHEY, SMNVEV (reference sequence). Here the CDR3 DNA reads TGTGCCAGCAGCCCCGGGACAGGGGGTTATTATCGGCAGTACTTC. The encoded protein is CASSPGTGGYYRQYF.

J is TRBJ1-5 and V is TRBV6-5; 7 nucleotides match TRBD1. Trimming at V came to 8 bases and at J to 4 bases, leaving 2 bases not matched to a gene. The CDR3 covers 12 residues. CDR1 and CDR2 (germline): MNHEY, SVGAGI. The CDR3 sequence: CASQTGNQPQHF. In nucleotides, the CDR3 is TGTGCCAGCCAGACAGGGAATCAGCCCCAGCATTTT.

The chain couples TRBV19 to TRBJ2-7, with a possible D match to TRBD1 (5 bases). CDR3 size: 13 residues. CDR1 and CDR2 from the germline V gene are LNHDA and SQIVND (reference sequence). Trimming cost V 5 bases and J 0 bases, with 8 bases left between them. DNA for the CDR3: TGTGCCAGTAGTCCGGACACCTCCTACGAGCAGTACTTC. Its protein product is CASSPDTSYEQYF.

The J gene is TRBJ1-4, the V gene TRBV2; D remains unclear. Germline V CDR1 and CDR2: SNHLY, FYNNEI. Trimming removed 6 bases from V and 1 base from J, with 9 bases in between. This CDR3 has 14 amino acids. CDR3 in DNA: TGTGCCAGCAGGGTAGAGTTAACTAATGAAAAACTGTTTTTT. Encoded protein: CASRVELTNEKLFF.

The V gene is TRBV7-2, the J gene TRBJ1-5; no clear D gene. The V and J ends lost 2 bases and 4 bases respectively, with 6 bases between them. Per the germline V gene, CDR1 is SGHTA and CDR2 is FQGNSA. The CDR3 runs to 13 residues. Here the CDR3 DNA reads TGTGCCAGCAGCTTAAGTATTAATCAGCCCCAGCATTTT. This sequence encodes CASSLSINQPQHF.

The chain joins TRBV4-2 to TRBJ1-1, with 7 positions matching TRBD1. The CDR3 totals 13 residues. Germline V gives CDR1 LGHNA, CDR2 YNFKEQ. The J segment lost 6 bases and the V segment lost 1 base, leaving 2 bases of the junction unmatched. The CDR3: CASSQATGSEAFF. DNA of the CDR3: TGTGCCAGCAGCCAAGCGACAGGGTCTGAAGCTTTCTTT.

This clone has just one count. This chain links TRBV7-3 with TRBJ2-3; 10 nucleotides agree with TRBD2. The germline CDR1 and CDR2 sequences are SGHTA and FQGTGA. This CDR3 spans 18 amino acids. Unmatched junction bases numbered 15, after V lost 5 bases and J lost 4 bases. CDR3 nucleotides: TGTGCCAGCAGCCGGGAGGAAGCAGCGGGAGGGAGGGCAGATACGCAGTATTTT. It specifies CASSREEAAGGRADTQYF.